The 27 T cell receptor beta chains below were found in one sample sequenced in a study of molecular identifiers for immune sequencing clone quantification. One entry per CDR3 protein results from TCRdb running MiXCR on the PCR reads. The data contain around 470,000 distinct CDR3 sequences, roughly 26% of them seen just once; the ten biggest clones take up roughly 0.77%. Sequenced: naive CD8+ T cells from blood, with Jurkat cell RNA spiked in. The subset: FACS-sorted CD8+CD4-CCR7+CD45RA+ naive T cells. The receptor set was obtained from a human donor in good health. Some libraries in this study had Jurkat cell RNA spiked in.

The chain is built from TRBV12-3 or TRBV12-4 and TRBJ2-7; D might be TRBD1 (6 bases). V lost 1 base to trimming and J lost 12 bases, with 19 bases between them. This CDR3 is built from 14 residues. The CDR3 is CASSLGGPGGARYF. The CDR3 DNA follows: TGTGCCAGCAGTTTAGGGGGGCCTGGGGGCGCGCGGTACTTC.

V is TRBV4-3 and J is TRBJ1-1, with a weak D call TRBD1 (5 bases). CDR3 size: 14 residues. With 3 bases removed from V and 2 bases from J, the gap between germline ends came to 10 bases. Germline CDR1 reads LGHNA; CDR2 reads YSLEER. The CDR3 reads CASSQLRGNTEAFF. CDR3 in DNA: TGCGCCAGCAGCCAGCTCCGGGGCAACACTGAAGCTTTCTTT.

With respect to this clonotype: This may arise from a read error, as a much more abundant clone is one base away. The chain joins TRBV14 to TRBJ1-4, with D unresolved. This CDR3 has 14 residues. Germline values: CDR1 SGHDN, CDR2 FVKESK. V was pared by 4 bases and J by 7 bases, with 13 bases between. CDR3 bases: TGTGCCAGCAGCCTAGAAACAGTAGCTGAAAAACTGTTTTTT. It encodes CASSLETVAEKLFF.

The V and J genes are TRBV25-1 and TRBJ2-5; 11 bases are a match to TRBD2. CDR1 MGHDK and CDR2 SYGVNS come from the germline V gene. J lost 1 base, V lost 6 bases, and 10 bases had no gene match. This CDR3 contains 17 residues. The CDR3: CASREGLAGGLQETQYF. The CDR3 bases are TGTGCCAGCAGGGAAGGGCTAGCGGGAGGTCTCCAAGAGACCCAGTACTTC.

In the case of this clonotype: A much larger clone sits a single nucleotide away, making a read error possible. The V call is TRBV20-1, the J call TRBJ2-7, with D tentatively TRBD1 or TRBD2 (5 bases each). The V and J ends lost 3 bases and 3 bases respectively, with 15 bases between them. This CDR3 contains 14 residues. Germline assignment: CDR1 DFQATT and CDR2 SNEGSKA (reference sequence). The CDR3 nucleotides read TGCAGTGCTAGCAAACAGGACTCCTTCTACGAGCAGTACTTC. Protein sequence: CSASKQDSFYEQYF.

The genes are TRBV15 and TRBJ1-6; D unclear. The CDR3 consists of 13 residues. CDR1 and CDR2 from the germline V gene are LNHNV and YYDKDF (reference sequence). V was clipped by 1 base and J by 7 bases, with 5 bases between them. The CDR3 DNA reads TGTGCCACCAGCAGAGTCACGAATTCACCCCTCCACTTT. Protein sequence: CATSRVTNSPLHF.

The chain links TRBV28 to TRBJ2-3; 9 bases are a match to TRBD2. This CDR3 spans 15 amino acids. Germline values: CDR1 MDHEN, CDR2 SYDVKM. With V trimmed by 10 bases and J by 0 bases, 8 bases remained unmatched. The CDR3 DNA follows: TGTGCCACCTCGGCCGGGACTAGCAGCACAGATACGCAGTATTTT. Protein product: CATSAGTSSTDTQYF.

J is TRBJ2-7 and V is TRBV5-1; the D gene is possibly TRBD1 (6 bases). CDR3 length: 14 residues. V lost 2 bases to trimming and J lost 2 bases, with 11 bases between them. The germline V gene encodes CDR1 SGHRS and CDR2 YFSETQ. This chain's CDR3 is CASSFLTGTYEQYF. CDR3 nucleotides: TGCGCCAGCAGCTTCCTGACAGGAACCTACGAGCAGTACTTC.

This clonotype was seen a single time. This chain uses TRBV20-1 with TRBJ2-7, with TRBD2 matching over 12 bases. The CDR3 has 14 amino acids. CDR1 is DFQATT and CDR2 is SNEGSKA in the germline V gene (reference sequence). The CDR3 spells CRVQTSGSSYEQYF. The CDR3 bases are TGCCGTGTTCAGACTAGCGGGAGCTCCTACGAGCAGTACTTC.

A word on this clonotype: Given a much more abundant clone one base away, this may be a read error. The chain employs TRBV12-3 or TRBV12-4 and TRBJ1-2; D perhaps matches TRBD1 (6 bases). The CDR3 length is 12 residues. The CDR3 coding sequence is TGTGCCAGCACCCATGGAGGGGGAGGCTGCACCTTC. Translating gives CASTHGGGGCTF.

This clonotype appeared many times. The CDR3 loop reads CASSHLSNTGELFF. The CDR3 region has the DNA TGCGCCAGCAGCCATCTATCGAACACCGGGGAGCTGTTTTTT. The chain joins TRBV4-1 to TRBJ2-2, with no clear D. Germline CDR1 MGHRA, CDR2 YSYEKL. V lost 3 bases to trimming and J lost 0 bases, with 5 bases between them. The CDR3 totals 14 residues.

The table lists this clonotype with a few counts. V usage is TRBV20-1 and J usage is TRBJ2-5; TRBD1 aligns across 11 bases. The length of the CDR3 is 17 residues. CDR1 DFQATT and CDR2 SNEGSKA come from the germline V gene (reference sequence). J gave up 8 bases and V 1 base, and 15 bases lay outside the gene matches. In nucleotides, the CDR3 is TGCAGTGCTAGAGGCTTCAGGACAGGGGGCTACACAGCCACCCAGTACTTC. Translating gives CSARGFRTGGYTATQYF.

J is TRBJ1-5 and V is TRBV19; a possible D gene is TRBD1 (6 bases). The CDR3 runs 15 residues. V lost 3 bases to trimming and J lost 4 bases, with 13 bases between them. Germline V CDR1 and CDR2: LNHDA, SQIVND (reference sequence). As DNA, the CDR3 is TGTGCCAGTAGTATTTACGGGCAGGGGAATCAGCCCCAGCATTTT. Residues: CASSIYGQGNQPQHF.

Many counts were recorded for this clonotype. The rearrangement links TRBV20-1 to TRBJ2-7; a possible D gene is TRBD2 (6 bases). The CDR3 has 16 amino acids. CDR1 and CDR2 from the germline V gene are DFQATT and SNEGSKA (reference sequence). Trimming shortened V by 2 bases and J by 2 bases, and 19 bases separated the two germline ends. The DNA for the CDR3 is TGCAGTGCTAGACCCCGGGTGGCGGGATTTGCCTACGAGCAGTACTTC. The encoded protein is CSARPRVAGFAYEQYF.

The rearrangement uses TRBV20-1 and TRBJ2-7, with D possibly being TRBD1 or TRBD2 (5 bases each). Germline values: CDR1 DFQATT, CDR2 SNEGSKA (reference sequence). Trimming took 6 bases from V and 5 from J, leaving 11 bases between them. The CDR3 extends over 11 amino acids. CDR3 amino acids: CSAPVGDEQYF. The CDR3 region has the DNA TGCAGTGCCCCAGTGGGGGACGAGCAGTACTTC.

A word on this clonotype: Since a much larger clone is just one base distant, this may be a read error. This chain links TRBV6-5 with TRBJ2-3; D could derive from TRBD1 or TRBD2 (6 bases each). The CDR3 sequence is 16 residues long. Germline V gene sequence: CDR1 MNHEY, CDR2 SVGAGI. CDR3 in DNA: TGTGCCAGCAGTTACACGGAGGGGGGTAGCACAGATGCGCAGTATTTT. Protein product: CASSYTEGGSTDAQYF.

This chain joins TRBV4-1 and TRBJ2-3, with 9 bases identical to TRBD2. CDR1 and CDR2 (germline): MGHRA, YSYEKL. With V trimmed by 2 bases and J by 2 bases, 11 bases remained unmatched. This CDR3 is built from 18 residues. DNA for the CDR3: TGCGCCAGCAGCCAACTCCTGCAACTAGCGGGCCTCACAGATACGCAGTATTTT. This translates into CASSQLLQLAGLTDTQYF.

This clonotype was seen ten or more times. The chain couples TRBV18 to TRBJ2-3, with 10 positions matching TRBD2. The CDR3 is 16 amino acids. Germline V CDR1 and CDR2: KGHSH, LQKENI. J gave up 2 bases and V 1 base, and 3 bases lay outside the gene matches. In nucleotides, the CDR3 is TGTGCCAGCTCACCACGGCTAGCGGGAGTCACAGATACGCAGTATTTT. Its translation is CASSPRLAGVTDTQYF.

The chain uses TRBV19 and TRBJ1-5, with TRBD1 as a possible D gene (6 bases). Looked up from germline, CDR1 is LNHDA and CDR2 is SQIVND (reference sequence). The CDR3 spans 15 residues. V gave up 6 bases and J gave up 0 bases, with 12 bases separating them. CDR3 DNA sequence: TGTGCCAGTAGGCAACAGGGTGGTAGCAATCAGCCCCAGCATTTT. Protein: CASRQQGGSNQPQHF. Full variable domain (missing parts from reference TRBV19 and TRBJ1-5): DGGITQSPKYLFRKEGQNVTLSCEQNLNHDAMYWYRQDPGQGLRLIYYSQIVNDFQKGDIAEGYSVSREKKESFPLTVTSAQKNPTAFYLCASRQQGGSNQPQHFGDGTRLSIL.

Comments on this clonotype: This may arise from a read error, as a much more abundant clone is one base away. CDR3 bases: TGTGCCAGCAGTGACACAGACGGAAGCACAGATACGCCGTATTTT. Encoded protein: CASSDTDGSTDTPYF. The chain carries TRBV2 and TRBJ2-3; D is undetermined. The CDR3 covers 15 residues. From germline, CDR1 is SNHLY and CDR2 FYNNEI.

In this sample, this clonotype turned up a few times. This chain uses TRBV7-9 with TRBJ2-7, with 8 bases lining up with TRBD1. CDR1 is SEHNR and CDR2 is FQNEAQ in the germline V gene (reference sequence). There are 16 residues in the CDR3. The trim removed 5 bases at V and 0 bases at J, leaving 9 bases unmatched. CDR3 coding DNA: TGTGCCAGCAGCACCTCGACAGGGGCCAACTCCTACGAGCAGTACTTC. Its translation: CASSTSTGANSYEQYF.

This clonotype has at least ten counts. V is TRBV9 and J is TRBJ2-3, with 9 bases matching TRBD1. Looked up from germline, CDR1 is SGDLS and CDR2 is YYNGEE. Trimming removed 0 bases from V and 3 bases from J; junction bases left unmatched: 2. CDR3 length: 15 residues. DNA of the CDR3: TGTGCCAGCAGCGTAGACGGACAGGGGACAGATACGCAGTATTTT. Protein: CASSVDGQGTDTQYF. Drawing the rest from reference TRBV9 and TRBJ2-3, the complete variable domain is DSGVTQTPKHLITATGQRVTLRCSPRSGDLSVYWYQQSLDQGLQFLIQYYNGEERAKGNILERFSAQQFPDLHSELNLSSLELGDSALYFCASSVDGQGTDTQYFGPGTRLTVL.

This clonotype was found many times. V is TRBV29-1 and J is TRBJ2-3; the match to TRBD1 covers 7 bases. Unmatched junction bases numbered 6, after V lost 0 bases and J lost 0 bases. This CDR3 is built from 16 residues. Germline assignment: CDR1 SQVTM and CDR2 ANQGSEA. CDR3 nucleotide sequence: TGCAGCGTTGAAGATCGCAGGGGGAGAAGCACAGATACGCAGTATTTT. It translates to CSVEDRRGRSTDTQYF.

V is TRBV28 and J is TRBJ2-7; no clear D. The CDR3 consists of 14 residues. Trimming left V 6 bases short and J 2 bases short, with 14 bases between. The germline gives CDR1 MDHEN, CDR2 SYDVKM. As DNA, the CDR3 is TGTGCCAGCAGCCCCGGAAGGGTGACCTACGAGCAGTACTTC. Translating it yields CASSPGRVTYEQYF.

In its sample, this clonotype was seen a few times. Just one base apart from a much larger clone, this may be a read error. The chain uses TRBV29-1 and TRBJ1-1; D ambiguous. The CDR3 runs 13 residues. Trimming shortened V by 1 base and J by 0 bases, and 6 bases separated the two germline ends. Germline CDR1 and CDR2: SQVTM and ANQGSEA. The CDR3 loop reads CSVEGSLNTEAFF. The CDR3 coding sequence is TGCAGCGTTGAAGGTTCTTTGAACACTGAAGCTTTCTTT.

This chain links TRBV19 with TRBJ2-7; D not certain. Germline V gives CDR1 LNHDA, CDR2 SQIVND (reference sequence). The CDR3 is 16 residues long. The ends were cut back, 6 bases at V and 3 bases at J, with 21 bases in the middle. The CDR3 protein is CASSARTYGVDYEQYF. Here the CDR3 DNA reads TGTGCCAGTAGCGCTCGGACCTATGGTGTTGACTACGAGCAGTACTTC.

This clonotype was seen ten or more times. The V and J genes are TRBV29-1 and TRBJ2-7; 11 positions agree with TRBD2. The CDR3 covers 12 residues. Germline CDR1 SQVTM, CDR2 ANQGSEA. Unmatched junction bases numbered 6, after V lost 7 bases and J lost 7 bases. The CDR3 DNA reads as TGCAGCGGACTAGCGGGAACTGGGGAGCAGTACTTC. Translated: CSGLAGTGEQYF.